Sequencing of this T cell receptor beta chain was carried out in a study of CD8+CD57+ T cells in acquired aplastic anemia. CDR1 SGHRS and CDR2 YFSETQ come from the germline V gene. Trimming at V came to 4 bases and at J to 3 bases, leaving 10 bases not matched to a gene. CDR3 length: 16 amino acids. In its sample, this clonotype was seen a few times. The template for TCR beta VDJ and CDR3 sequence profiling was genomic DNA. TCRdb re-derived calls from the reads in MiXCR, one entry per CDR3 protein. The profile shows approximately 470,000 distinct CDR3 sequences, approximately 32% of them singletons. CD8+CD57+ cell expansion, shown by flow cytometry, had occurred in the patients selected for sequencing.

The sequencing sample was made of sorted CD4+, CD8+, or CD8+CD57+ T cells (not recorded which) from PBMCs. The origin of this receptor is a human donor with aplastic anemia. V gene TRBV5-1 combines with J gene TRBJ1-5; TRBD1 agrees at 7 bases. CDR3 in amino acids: CASSPTVDRNNQPQHF. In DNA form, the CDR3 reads TGCGCCAGCAGCCCCACCGTGGACAGGAACAATCAGCCCCAGCATTTT. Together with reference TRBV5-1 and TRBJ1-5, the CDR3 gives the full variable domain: KAGVTQTPRYLIKTRGQQVTLSCSPISGHRSVSWYQQTPGQGLQFLFEYFSETQRNKGNFPGRFSGRQFSNSRSEMNVSTLELGDSALYLCASSPTVDRNNQPQHFGDGTRLSIL.